This TCR beta chain was identified in a study of human T cells and chemical hapten exposure. Study information: Patch testing placed 0.01% DPC on the upper back, with readings at 6 days. Minor pooled library volume differences mainly drove per-sample TCR yield variation. Broader study findings: No alteration of TCRs above 1 in 1000 frequency was seen with DPC sensitization.

As the library was built, unique molecular identifiers were attached to individual cDNA molecules. TCRdb independently ran MiXCR on the RACE reads; one entry per CDR3 protein. Of roughly 30,000 distinct CDR3 sequences in the sample, approximately 9% are singletons; the top ten hold approximately 7%. This clonotype was seen a handful of times. Its antigen is unknown. The sample's time point: patch test 2, 6 weeks after DPC sensitization. Treatment given: therapeutic diphenylcyclopropenone sensitization with weekly scalp DPC. This CDR3 is built from 15 residues. V was trimmed by 4 bases and J by 8 bases, leaving 20 bases between them. Germline CDR1 and CDR2: MNHEY and SVGEGT.

The chain links TRBV6-2 or TRBV6-3 to TRBJ1-1; TRBD1 is a possible D gene (5 bases). The TCR sequence derives from a man younger than 40 with alopecia areata. Some clones in this sample may be carry-over from other donors' samples. This specimen consisted of whole blood, obtained in connection with sensitization to the hapten diphenylcyclopropenone (DPC). Here the CDR3 DNA reads TGTGCCAGCAGTTCACATTCGACAGCTCGCGGGGAAGCTTTCTTT. Amino acid sequence: CASSSHSTARGEAFF.